Presented here are 5 T cell receptor beta chains from one specimen sequenced in a study of molecular identifiers for immune sequencing clone quantification. TCRdb fed the PCR reads into MiXCR, producing one record per CDR3 protein. Here the sample spans over 550,000 distinct CDR3 sequences, roughly 25% being singletons. Specimen: naive CD8+ T cells from blood, with Jurkat cell RNA spiked in. Subset: FACS-sorted CD8+CD4-CCR7+CD45RA+ naive T cells. The receptors originated from a human donor in good health. Some libraries in this study had Jurkat cell RNA spiked in.

There are a few counts of this clonotype. The V gene is TRBV5-1, the J gene TRBJ1-1; maybe TRBD1 (6 bases). Trimming cost V 0 bases and J 4 bases, with 10 bases left between them. The V gene's germline CDR1 is SGHRS and CDR2 YFSETQ. This CDR3 region has 14 residues. Here the CDR3 reads CASSLEGVATEAFF. Here the CDR3 DNA reads TGCGCCAGCAGCTTGGAGGGGGTGGCCACTGAAGCTTTCTTT.

This chain uses TRBV10-3 with TRBJ2-7; TRBD2 agrees at 12 bases. The length of the CDR3 is 17 residues. V shed 2 bases and J 6 bases; nucleotides not matched to a gene: 11. Germline loops: CDR1 ENHRY, CDR2 SYGVKD. DNA of the CDR3: TGTGCCATCAGTGAGACTAGCGGGGGGACCCGGGCCTTCGAGCAGTACTTC. It encodes CAISETSGGTRAFEQYF.

The table lists this clonotype with a few counts. The chain uses TRBV20-1 and TRBJ2-1, with 12 bases fitting TRBD2. The ends lost 5 bases at V and 7 bases at J; junction bases unmatched: 9. The CDR3 is 15 residues long. The germline gives CDR1 DFQATT, CDR2 SNEGSKA (reference sequence). This CDR3 reads CSADLGLAGLNEQFF. The DNA for the CDR3 is TGCAGTGCTGACTTAGGACTAGCGGGATTAAATGAGCAGTTCTTC.

This clonotype was detected ten times or more. Germline and junction disagree at one end, which may indicate a read error. The chain couples TRBV29-1 to TRBJ2-2; D gene ambiguous. This CDR3 comprises 11 residues. The germline CDR1 and CDR2 sequences are SQVTM and ANQGSEA. The CDR3 DNA reads as TGCAGCGGTGAAGGCACCGGGGAGCTGTTTTTT. As protein: CSGEGTGELFF.

CDR3 coding DNA: TGTGCCAGCAGTTTGACAGTAGATACGCAGTATTTT. Protein sequence: CASSLTVDTQYF. The V call is TRBV28, the J call TRBJ2-3, with D perhaps TRBD1 (5 bases). The V gene's germline CDR1 is MDHEN and CDR2 SYDVKM. The CDR3 is 12 amino acids. Between the trimmed V and J ends, which lost 3 bases and 5 bases, there was a span of 6 bases.